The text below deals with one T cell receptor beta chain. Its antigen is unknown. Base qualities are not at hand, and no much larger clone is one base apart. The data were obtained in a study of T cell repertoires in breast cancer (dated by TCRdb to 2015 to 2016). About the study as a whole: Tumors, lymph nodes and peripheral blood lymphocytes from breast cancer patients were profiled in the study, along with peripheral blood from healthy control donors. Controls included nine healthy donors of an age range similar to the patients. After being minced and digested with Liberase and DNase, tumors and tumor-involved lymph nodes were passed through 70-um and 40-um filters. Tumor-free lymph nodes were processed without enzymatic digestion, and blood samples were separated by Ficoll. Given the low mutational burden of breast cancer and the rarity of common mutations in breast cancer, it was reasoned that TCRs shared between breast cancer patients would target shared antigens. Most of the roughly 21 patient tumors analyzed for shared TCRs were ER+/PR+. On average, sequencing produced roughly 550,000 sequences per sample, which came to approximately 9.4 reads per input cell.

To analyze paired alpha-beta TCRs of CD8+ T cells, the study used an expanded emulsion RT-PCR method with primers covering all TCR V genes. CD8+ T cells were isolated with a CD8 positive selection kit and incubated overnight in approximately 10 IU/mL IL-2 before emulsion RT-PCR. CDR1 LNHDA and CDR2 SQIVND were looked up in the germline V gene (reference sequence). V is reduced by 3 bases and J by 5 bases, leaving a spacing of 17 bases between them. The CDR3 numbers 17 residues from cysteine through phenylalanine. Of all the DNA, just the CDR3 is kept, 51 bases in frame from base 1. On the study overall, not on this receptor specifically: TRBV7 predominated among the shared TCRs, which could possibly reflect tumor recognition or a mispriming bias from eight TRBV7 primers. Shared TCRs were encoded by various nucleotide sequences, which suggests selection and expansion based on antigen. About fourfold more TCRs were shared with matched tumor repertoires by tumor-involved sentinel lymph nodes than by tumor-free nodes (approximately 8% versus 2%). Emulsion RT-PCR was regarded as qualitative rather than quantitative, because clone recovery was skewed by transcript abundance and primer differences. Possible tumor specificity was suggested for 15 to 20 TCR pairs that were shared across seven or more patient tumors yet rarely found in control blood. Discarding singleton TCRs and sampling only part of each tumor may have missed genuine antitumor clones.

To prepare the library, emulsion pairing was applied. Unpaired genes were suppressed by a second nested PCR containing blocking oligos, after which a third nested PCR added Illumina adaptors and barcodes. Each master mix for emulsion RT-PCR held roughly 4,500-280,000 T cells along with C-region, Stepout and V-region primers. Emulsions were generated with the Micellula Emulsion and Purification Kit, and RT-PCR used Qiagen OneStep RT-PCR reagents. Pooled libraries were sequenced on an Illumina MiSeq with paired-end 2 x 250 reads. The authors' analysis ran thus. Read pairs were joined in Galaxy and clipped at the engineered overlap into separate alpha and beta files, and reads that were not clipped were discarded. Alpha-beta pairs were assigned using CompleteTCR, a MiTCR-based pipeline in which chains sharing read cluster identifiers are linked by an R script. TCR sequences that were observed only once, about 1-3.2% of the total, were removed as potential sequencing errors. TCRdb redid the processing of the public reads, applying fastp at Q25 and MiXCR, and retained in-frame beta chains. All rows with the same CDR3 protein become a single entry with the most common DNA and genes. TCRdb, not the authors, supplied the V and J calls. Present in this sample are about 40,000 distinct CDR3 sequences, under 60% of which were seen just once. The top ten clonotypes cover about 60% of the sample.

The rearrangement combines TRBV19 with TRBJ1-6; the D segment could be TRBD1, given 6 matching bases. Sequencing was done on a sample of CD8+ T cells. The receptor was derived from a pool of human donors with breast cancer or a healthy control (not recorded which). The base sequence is TGTGCCAGTAGTATCACCGTGGGGGACAACCATAATTCACCCCTCCACTTT. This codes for CASSITVGDNHNSPLHF.